The 21 T cell receptor beta chains reported below all come from one sample, sequenced in a study of T cells in women clearing cervical HPV infection. Assay used: immunoSEQ multiplex PCR; TCRdb lists only in-frame clones, some missing. The repertoire table contains under 40,000 clones. Sequenced: blood buffy coat. The receptors come from a woman between 18 and 75 years old with a cervical HPV16 infection that either progressed to CIN3+ or cleared (not recorded which).

Comment on this clone: From the germline J gene comes the end of the CDR3, since the read stops 3 residues before it. The chain combines TRBV5-1 with TRBJ2-1, with TRBD2 identical over 14 bases. The germline CDR1 and CDR2 sequences are SGHRS and YFSETQ. The trim removed 0 bases at V and 7 bases at J, leaving 15 bases unmatched. The CDR3 runs to 20 residues. The sequenced CDR3 bases are TGCGCCAGCAGCTTGGATGCGGGACTAGCGGGGGTAGGCAACGGGAATGAG. Amino acid sequence: CASSLDAGLAGVGNGNE. The whole CDR3 is CASSLDAGLAGVGNGNEQFF.

Comment on this clone: Read data end 3 residues before the CDR3 end; the end is taken from the germline J gene. This rearrangement joins TRBV5-1 to TRBJ2-5; 7 bases agree with TRBD1. Germline trimming cut 4 bases from V and 1 base from J; bases unmatched to any gene: 4. CDR1 is SGHRS and CDR2 is YFSETQ in the germline V gene. The CDR3 has 14 amino acids. The CDR3 DNA, read in part, is TGCGCCAGCAGCCCAGGGACAGCCCAAGAGACC. This sequence encodes CASSPGTAQET. The CDR3 as a whole reads CASSPGTAQETQYF.

A word on this clone: Read sequence stops 3 residues before the CDR3 end, and the germline J gene provides the missing end. The chain couples TRBV29-1 to TRBJ2-1, with 7 positions matching TRBD1. J gave up 1 base and V 6 bases, and 9 bases lay outside the gene matches. The CDR3 is made up of 15 amino acids. Germline lookup yields CDR1 SQVTM and CDR2 ANQGSEA. The sequenced CDR3 bases are TGCAGCGTCCCTAAGCCCAGGGGGTCCTACAATGAG. Protein product: CSVPKPRGSYNE. The entire CDR3 protein reads CSVPKPRGSYNEQFF.

By frequency, this clone is medium-sized. With the read ending 3 residues before the CDR3 end, the germline J gene is used to fill in that end. The chain is built from TRBV7-2 and TRBJ2-5; 9 bases map to TRBD1. Germline CDR1 SGHTA, CDR2 FQGNSA. The CDR3 contains 13 residues. This CDR3 is CASSPRQGVTQYF. The part of the CDR3 DNA that was read is TGTGCCAGCAGCCCCCGACAGGGGGTTACC.

About this clone itself: The DNA ends 3 residues before the CDR3 does, and the rest of the CDR3 is filled in from the germline J gene. V usage is TRBV19 and J usage is TRBJ1-1; D is possibly TRBD1 (6 bases). Germline loops: CDR1 LNHDA, CDR2 SQIVND (reference sequence). The germline V and J ends were trimmed by 10 bases and 2 bases, with 17 bases remaining between them. The length of the CDR3 is 14 residues. CDR3 DNA, as far as it was read: TGTGCCACCATAAGAACAGGGTTTAACACTGAA. Protein sequence: CATIRTGFNTE. The entire CDR3 reads CATIRTGFNTEAFF.

A note on this clone: Read coverage stops 3 residues before the CDR3 terminus; the germline J gene supplies the remainder. The same CDR3 arises from other DNA sequences in this sample as well. The rearrangement links TRBV18 to TRBJ1-3, with a weak D call TRBD1 (5 bases). V lost 3 bases, J lost 1 base, and 10 bases lay in between. This CDR3 spans 15 amino acids. Germline lookup yields CDR1 KGHSH and CDR2 LQKENI. The CDR3 bases that were read are TGTGCCAGCTCACCCGCCGCAGGGTCTGGAAACACC. This translates into CASSPAAGSGNT. The CDR3, in full, reads CASSPAAGSGNTIYF.

Regarding this clone: From the germline J gene comes the end of the CDR3, since the read stops 3 residues before it. The chain is built from TRBV20-1 and TRBJ1-4, with a possible D match to TRBD1 (5 bases). CDR1 is DFQATT and CDR2 is SNEGSKA in the germline V gene (reference sequence). The V end was cut by 3 bases, the J end by 7 bases, with 18 bases between. The CDR3 extends over 15 amino acids. The CDR3 here is CSASLEGRLAEKLFF. The DNA read from the CDR3 is TGCAGTGCTAGCTTGGAGGGGCGACTTGCTGAAAAA.

Remarks on this clone: The read terminates 3 residues before the CDR3 end, so the remaining end is supplied by the germline J gene. The chain links TRBV7-9 to TRBJ2-7, with a tentative D call TRBD2 (5 bases). Germline V gives CDR1 SEHNR, CDR2 FQNEAQ (reference sequence). V lost 3 bases to trimming and J lost 6 bases, with 6 bases between them. The CDR3 sequence is 11 residues long. The CDR3 DNA, read in part, is TGTGCCAGCAGCTTCCGGGGCGAG. Its protein is CASSFRGE. From start to end, the CDR3 is CASSFRGEQYF.

Remarks on this clone: The missing CDR3 end, 3 residues past where the read stops, is filled in from the germline J gene. The rearrangement links TRBV2 to TRBJ1-1; D is unresolved. CDR1 and CDR2 (germline): SNHLY, FYNNEI. CDR3 length equals 12 residues. Trimming stripped 4 bases from V and 1 base from J, with 4 bases between. The CDR3 DNA, read in part, is TGTGCCAGCAGTGCAGAGAACACTGAA. It specifies CASSAENTE. The whole CDR3 region reads CASSAENTEAFF.

Concerning this clone itself: The observed sequence ends 3 residues before the CDR3 terminus, with the missing tail filled in from the germline J gene. The chain recombines TRBV11-2 with TRBJ1-1; D perhaps matches TRBD1 (6 bases). Per germline, CDR1 SGHAT and CDR2 FQNNGV. V lost 1 base and J lost 5, with 14 bases in between. The CDR3 loop spans 15 amino acids. The DNA read from the CDR3 is TGTGCCAGCAGCTTAGTATCAGGGGAGGGGACTGAA. Amino acids: CASSLVSGEGTE. In full, the CDR3 is CASSLVSGEGTEAFF.

As to this clone: From the germline J gene comes the end of the CDR3, since the read stops 3 residues before it. The chain carries TRBV5-1 and TRBJ2-1; 8 nucleotides match TRBD2. This CDR3 comprises 18 residues. Per the germline V gene, CDR1 is SGHRS and CDR2 is YFSETQ. Unmatched junction bases numbered 19, after V lost 3 bases and J lost 8 bases. The part of the CDR3 DNA that was read is TGCGCCAGCAGCTCCGCCGGCATAGCGGGGCCTACCACCCATGAG. It codes for CASSSAGIAGPTTHE. The complete CDR3 protein is CASSSAGIAGPTTHEQFF.

Concerning this clone: Read coverage stops 3 residues before the CDR3 terminus; the germline J gene supplies the remainder. J is TRBJ1-2 and V is TRBV19, with D maybe TRBD1 (6 bases). The CDR3 is made up of 16 amino acids. Germline assignment: CDR1 LNHDA and CDR2 SQIVND (reference sequence). Here the CDR3 reads CASSIIRGGKTDTYTF. The covered CDR3 bases are TGTGCCAGTAGTATCATCAGGGGAGGGAAAACAGATACC.

Concerning this clone itself: The read ends 3 residues before the CDR3 terminus; that terminus is restored from the germline J gene. The chain combines TRBV28 with TRBJ2-2, with TRBD1 matching 9 bases. The CDR3 has 16 amino acids. The junction had 10 bases not matched to a gene; V was cut back by 5 bases and J by 6 bases. CDR1 and CDR2 (germline): MDHEN, SYDVKM. The CDR3 sequence: CASSPTTGGRAGELFF. The DNA read from the CDR3 is TGTGCCAGCAGTCCAACCACAGGGGGCCGCGCCGGGGAG. The entire variable domain, with the rest obtained from reference TRBV28 and TRBJ2-2, is as follows: DVKVTQSSRYLVKRTGEKVFLECVQDMDHENMFWYRQDPGLGLRLIYFSYDVKMKEKGDIPEGYSVSREKKERFSLILESASTNQTSMYLCASSPTTGGRAGELFFGEGSRLTVL.

Note on this clone: The missing CDR3 end, 3 residues past where the read stops, is filled in from the germline J gene. This sequence joins TRBV13 and TRBJ2-3; 8 nucleotides agree with TRBD2. The CDR3 runs 17 residues. V shed 4 bases, J shed 3 bases, and the junction held 12 bases outside the gene matches. Germline V lookup: CDR1 PRHDT, CDR2 FYEKMQ (reference sequence). CDR3 sequence: CASSSTGSGSITDTQYF. The covered CDR3 bases are TGTGCCAGCAGCTCCACGGGAAGCGGGAGTATAACAGATACG.

Regarding this clone: Sequencing ends 3 residues short of the CDR3 end; the germline J gene provides the rest. The genes are TRBV5-1 and TRBJ2-5; no reliable D call. Germline values: CDR1 SGHRS, CDR2 YFSETQ. The V end lost 4 bases, the J end lost 0 bases, and 7 bases lay between the germline ends. The CDR3 runs to 13 residues. The sequenced part of the CDR3 DNA is TGCGCCAGCAGCAATATTAACCAAGAGACC. Translation: CASSNINQET. The CDR3 in its entirety is CASSNINQETQYF.

A word on this clone: From the germline J gene comes the end of the CDR3, since the read stops 3 residues before it. This chain joins TRBV16 and TRBJ1-6; no firm D call. V lost 0 bases to trimming and J lost 7 bases, with 7 bases between them. The germline V gene encodes CDR1 KGHSY and CDR2 FQNENV. The CDR3 has 14 residues. The sequenced part of the CDR3 DNA is TGTGCCAGCAGCCAATCCCGGGGAAATTCACCC. Protein: CASSQSRGNSP. Given in full, the CDR3 is CASSQSRGNSPLHF.

As for this clone: Coverage ceases 3 residues before the CDR3 finishes, and the germline J gene fills in the end. The chain employs TRBV19 and TRBJ2-5, with TRBD2 matching over 13 bases. J was trimmed by 5 bases and V by 4 bases; bases with no gene match: 4. Germline V gene sequence: CDR1 LNHDA, CDR2 SQIVND (reference sequence). The CDR3 contains 15 residues. CDR3 DNA, as far as it was read: TGTGCCAGTAGTAGGACTAGCGGGAGTGTGGAGACC. Translated: CASSRTSGSVET. In full, the CDR3 reads CASSRTSGSVETQYF.

To note about this clone: The read ends 3 residues early relative to the CDR3; the germline J gene fills the gap. The chain joins TRBV19 to TRBJ2-1; 7 bases map to TRBD1. The germline V gene has CDR1 LNHDA and CDR2 SQIVND (reference sequence). J gave up 8 bases and V 2 bases, and 9 bases lay outside the gene matches. The CDR3 has 15 residues. CDR3 protein: CASSIYPRDSYEQFF. The sequenced CDR3 bases are TGTGCCAGTAGTATATACCCTCGGGACAGCTATGAG. Variable domain in full (rest from reference TRBV19 and TRBJ2-1): DGGITQSPKYLFRKEGQNVTLSCEQNLNHDAMYWYRQDPGQGLRLIYYSQIVNDFQKGDIAEGYSVSREKKESFPLTVTSAQKNPTAFYLCASSIYPRDSYEQFFGPGTRLTVL.

Regarding this clone: The CDR3 goes on 3 residues after the read ends, and that part is filled in from the germline J gene. J is TRBJ1-4 and V is TRBV2, with D perhaps matching TRBD1 (6 bases). This CDR3 is built from 18 residues. CDR1 is SNHLY, CDR2 FYNNEI, per germline. V was trimmed by 6 bases and J by 8 bases, leaving 28 bases between them. The sequenced part of the CDR3 DNA is TGTGCCAGCAGCCCTGAGTCCTACAGGGTGGGGTTTGGGGAAAAA. Its translation: CASSPESYRVGFGEK. In full, the CDR3 reads CASSPESYRVGFGEKLFF.

Concerning this clone: The observed sequence ends 3 residues before the CDR3 terminus, with the missing tail filled in from the germline J gene. This chain connects TRBV6-2 or TRBV6-3 to TRBJ2-1; TRBD2 matches at 9 bases. The CDR3 contains 17 residues. The V and J ends lost 6 bases and 9 bases, in that order; junction bases with no gene match: 18. Germline CDR1 reads MNHEY; CDR2 reads SVGEGT. The DNA read from the CDR3 is TGTGCCAGCAGCCAAGGGGTTGGGAGCGGGGGGTCAGGTGAG. Translated, it gives CASSQGVGSGGSGE. The complete CDR3 reads CASSQGVGSGGSGEQFF.

About this clone itself: The read halts 3 residues ahead of the CDR3 end, with the missing end drawn from the germline J gene. The rearrangement joins TRBV19 to TRBJ2-5; 8 bases are a match to TRBD1. The junction had 11 bases not matched to a gene; V was cut back by 6 bases and J by 2 bases. The CDR3 runs to 16 residues. CDR1 is LNHDA, CDR2 SQIVND, per germline (reference sequence). CDR3 region: CASSSPSDRGQETQYF. The part of the CDR3 DNA that was read is TGTGCCAGTAGCTCCCCCAGCGACAGGGGTCAAGAGACC.